This T cell receptor (beta chain) is drawn from a study of cytomegalovirus exposure and HLA in healthy donors. About this clone itself: Its antigen is as yet unknown.

The CDR3 contains 13 residues. V lost 5 bases to trimming and J lost 1 base, with 5 bases between them. Looked up from germline, CDR1 is SNHLY and CDR2 is FYNNEI. Clones were read by immunoSEQ multiplex PCR, and TCRdb kept only the in-frame ones, dropping some. The sample holds roughly 200,000 clones, approximately 86% seen once. Study findings and constraints: Researchers counted about 150 TCR beta chains as cytomegalovirus-associated.

The V call is TRBV2, the J call TRBJ1-4; D is unresolved. This receptor was obtained from a man between 25 and 39 years old in good health and CMV-seropositive. Sequencing was performed on PBMCs. In DNA form, the CDR3 reads TGTGCCAGCAGTAGTGGAACTAATGAAAAACTGTTTTTT. It codes for CASSSGTNEKLFF.